These 14 T cell receptor beta chains came from one sample sequenced in a study of T-cell memory formation after mild COVID-19. TCRdb analysed the 5' RACE reads with MiXCR anew, one entry per CDR3 protein. Among a few hundred thousand distinct CDR3 sequences, approximately 16% were seen once, and the ten largest hold roughly 21%. What was sequenced was PBMCs or a T cell subset sorted from them (not recorded which). The receptors were gathered from a man in his late teens or twenties who had mild COVID-19 (a few samples of this study predate the infection). Cell type and time point are not known.

This clonotype has a handful of counts. This chain joins TRBV10-3 and TRBJ2-1; no definite D call. V shed 3 bases and J shed 3 bases, with 9 bases lying between them. Germline CDR1 is ENHRY and CDR2 is SYGVKD. The CDR3 extends over 14 amino acids. The CDR3 region has the DNA TGTGCCATCAGTGAAGAGGCCGTCTACAATGAGCAGTTCTTC. Translation gives CAISEEAVYNEQFF.

This clonotype was detected only a few times. The chain carries TRBV5-1 and TRBJ1-1, with D uncertain. The CDR3 is 13 amino acids. The V end was cut by 0 bases, the J end by 2 bases, with 5 bases between. The germline gives CDR1 SGHRS, CDR2 YFSETQ. CDR3 DNA: TGCGCCAGCAGCTTGGTCTCTAACACTGAAGCTTTCTTT. As protein: CASSLVSNTEAFF.

Only a few counts were recorded for this clonotype. V is TRBV2 and J is TRBJ2-1; D gene unclear. The CDR3 extends over 13 amino acids. Germline assignment: CDR1 SNHLY and CDR2 FYNNEI. V lost 7 bases to trimming and J lost 0 bases, with 7 bases between them. For the CDR3, the DNA is TGTGCCAGCAAAAGTAGCTCCTACAATGAGCAGTTCTTC. Protein sequence: CASKSSSYNEQFF.

The CDR3 loop is CSARAPRLGTDTQYF. Written as DNA, the CDR3 is TGCAGTGCTAGAGCCCCCCGGCTTGGCACAGATACGCAGTATTTT. The genes are TRBV20-1 and TRBJ2-3; D is unclear. Germline V gives CDR1 DFQATT, CDR2 SNEGSKA (reference sequence). The CDR3 is made up of 15 amino acids. Deletions cut 1 base from V and 1 base from J, with 12 bases between.

This clonotype was found a few times. This rearrangement joins TRBV7-9 to TRBJ2-2; tentatively, D is TRBD1 (6 bases). In germline, CDR1 is SEHNR, CDR2 FQNEAQ (reference sequence). V gave up 5 bases and J gave up 2 bases, with 9 bases separating them. The CDR3 sequence is 14 residues long. DNA for the CDR3: TGTGCCAGCAGCCGGGACATTAACACCGGGGAGCTGTTTTTT. Protein product: CASSRDINTGELFF.

This clonotype occurred a few times. V gene TRBV9 combines with J gene TRBJ1-6, with 7 nucleotides matching TRBD1. The CDR3 extends over 15 amino acids. Germline CDR1 and CDR2: SGDLS and YYNGEE. J lost 6 bases, V lost 4 bases, and 7 bases had no gene match. The CDR3 protein is CASSFRQGINSPLHF. For the CDR3, the DNA is TGTGCCAGCAGCTTTCGACAGGGTATTAATTCACCCCTCCACTTT.

This clonotype was seen many times. The rearrangement uses TRBV12-3 or TRBV12-4 and TRBJ1-3, with D uncertain. Trimming left V 3 bases short and J 2 bases short, with 2 bases between. This CDR3 is built from 12 residues. The CDR3 spells CASSFTGNTIYF. The CDR3 DNA is TGTGCCAGCAGTTTTACTGGAAACACCATATATTTT.

This clonotype was recorded a few times. CDR3 amino acids: CASSPPRLPETQYF. CDR3 DNA sequence: TGTGCCAGCTCCCCTCCTAGGTTACCCGAGACCCAGTACTTC. The V gene is TRBV7-2, the J gene TRBJ2-5, with D hard to call. V was pared by 8 bases and J by 5 bases, with 18 bases between. The germline V gene encodes CDR1 SGHTA and CDR2 FQGNSA. This CDR3 comprises 14 residues.

Regarding this clonotype: An end of the junction does not agree with germline; a read error may underlie this. The rearrangement joins TRBV30 to TRBJ2-2; no reliable D call. This CDR3 has 12 amino acids. Germline values: CDR1 GTSNPN, CDR2 SVGIG (reference sequence). CDR3 in amino acids: CLSRAPPGELFF. The CDR3 coding sequence is TGCCTCTCCCGGGCTCCTCCGGGGGAGCTGTTTTTT.

The chain carries TRBV28 and TRBJ1-4, with D unresolved. Trimming took off 6 bases at V and 10 bases at J, with 9 bases between the two ends. Per germline, CDR1 MDHEN and CDR2 SYDVKM. This CDR3 contains 11 residues. The CDR3: CASSQGRKLFF. CDR3 nucleotides: TGTGCCAGCAGCCAAGGTCGAAAACTGTTTTTT.

This clonotype was counted between two and nine times. The V call is TRBV12-3 or TRBV12-4, the J call TRBJ1-1; TRBD1 matches at 7 bases. V lost 4 bases to trimming and J lost 0 bases; unmatched junction nucleotides: 2. This CDR3 contains 14 residues. The CDR3 DNA reads as TGTGCCAGCAGTTATGACAGGGTGAACACTGAAGCTTTCTTT. It encodes CASSYDRVNTEAFF.

This clonotype showed up just a few times. This chain links TRBV12-3 or TRBV12-4 with TRBJ2-3; the D gene is possibly TRBD2 (6 bases). The CDR3 has 12 amino acids. V was clipped by 3 bases and J by 7 bases, with 8 bases between them. The CDR3 DNA reads TGTGCCAGCAGTTTGGCGGGGTATACGCAGTATTTT. Translating gives CASSLAGYTQYF.

This clonotype was counted between two and nine times. V gene TRBV4-2 combines with J gene TRBJ2-5; TRBD2 is a possible D gene (6 bases). CDR3 length: 12 residues. V was shortened by 9 bases and J by 5 bases, with 13 bases between the two germline ends. CDR1 is LGHNA, CDR2 YNFKEQ, per germline. Written as DNA, the CDR3 is TGTGCCAGTGGGGGACTCGGGGAGACCCAGTACTTC. This translates into CASGGLGETQYF.

Only a few counts were recorded for this clonotype. The rearrangement uses TRBV7-2 and TRBJ1-2; D might be TRBD1 (5 bases). Germline CDR1 reads SGHTA; CDR2 reads FQGNSA. This CDR3 is built from 14 residues. V lost 5 bases to trimming and J lost 5 bases, with 15 bases between them. This CDR3 is CASSHSSGGYGYTF. In nucleotides, the CDR3 is TGTGCCAGCAGCCATAGCAGTGGGGGGTATGGCTACACCTTC.